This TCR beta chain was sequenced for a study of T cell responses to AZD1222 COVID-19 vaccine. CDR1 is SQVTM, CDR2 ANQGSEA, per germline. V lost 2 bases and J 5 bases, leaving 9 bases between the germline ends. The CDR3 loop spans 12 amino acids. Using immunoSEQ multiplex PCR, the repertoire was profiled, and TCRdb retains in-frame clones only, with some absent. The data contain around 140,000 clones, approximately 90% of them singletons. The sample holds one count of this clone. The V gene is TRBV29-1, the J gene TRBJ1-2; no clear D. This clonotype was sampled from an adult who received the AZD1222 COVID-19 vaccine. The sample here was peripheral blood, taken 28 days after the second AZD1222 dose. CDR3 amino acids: CSVESPSYGYTF. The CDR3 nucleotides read TGCAGCGTTGAAAGCCCCTCTTATGGCTACACCTTC.